This paragraph reports one TCR beta chain. The data belong to a study of blood T cell repertoires in COVID-19. The overall study: Samples of COVID-19 (acute and convalescent) were obtained from the United States, Italy and Spain.

Sequencing used immunoSEQ multiplex PCR; TCRdb keeps in-frame clones, though not all of them. The table includes about 670,000 clones, about 90% detected once. Trimming shortened V by 3 bases and J by 6 bases, and 14 bases separated the two germline ends. The germline gives CDR1 SGDLS, CDR2 YYNGEE. The CDR3 runs to 14 residues. This rearrangement joins TRBV9 to TRBJ2-3; perhaps TRBD2 as D (5 bases). Sequences were obtained from peripheral blood. The receptor's source is a woman between 18 and 29 years old with acute or convalescent COVID-19. CDR3 bases: TGTGCCAGCAGCGCGAGGGCGCCGGCTGATACGCAGTATTTT. Amino acid sequence: CASSARAPADTQYF.